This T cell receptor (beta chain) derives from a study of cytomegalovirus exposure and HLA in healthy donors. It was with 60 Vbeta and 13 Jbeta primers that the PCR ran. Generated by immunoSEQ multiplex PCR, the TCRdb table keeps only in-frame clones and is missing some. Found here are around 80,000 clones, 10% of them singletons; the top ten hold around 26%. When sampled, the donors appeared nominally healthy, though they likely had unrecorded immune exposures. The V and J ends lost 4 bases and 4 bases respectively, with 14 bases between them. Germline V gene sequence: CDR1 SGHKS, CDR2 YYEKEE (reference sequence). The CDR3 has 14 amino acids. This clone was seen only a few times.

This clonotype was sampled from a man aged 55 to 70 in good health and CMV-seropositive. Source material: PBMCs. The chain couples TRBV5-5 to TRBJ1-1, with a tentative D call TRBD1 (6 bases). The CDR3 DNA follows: TGTGCCAGCAGCGAAACAGGGTTGGTCACTGAAGCTTTCTTT. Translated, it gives CASSETGLVTEAFF.